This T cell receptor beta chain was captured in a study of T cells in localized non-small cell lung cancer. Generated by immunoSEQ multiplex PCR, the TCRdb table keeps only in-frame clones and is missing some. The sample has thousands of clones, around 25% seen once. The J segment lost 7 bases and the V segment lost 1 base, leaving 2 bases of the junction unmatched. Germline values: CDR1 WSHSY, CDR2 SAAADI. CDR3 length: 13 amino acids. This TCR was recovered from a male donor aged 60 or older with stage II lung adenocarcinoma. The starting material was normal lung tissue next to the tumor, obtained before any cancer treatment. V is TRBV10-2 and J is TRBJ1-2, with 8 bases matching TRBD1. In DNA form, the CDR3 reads TGCGCCAGCAGTGAGTGGACAGGGAGTGGCTACACCTTC. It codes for CASSEWTGSGYTF.